These 28 T cell receptor beta chains came from one sample sequenced in a study of metastatic and nonmetastatic thyroid tumors. TCRdb redid the clone calls on the PCR reads using MiXCR. The sample lists some 38,000 clones, more than 15% occurring once. Patients underwent thyroid surgery, and none had received any treatment before it. Sequences were obtained from blood. The source is a female donor with papillary thyroid cancer or a benign thyroid nodule (not recorded which). Some clones in this sample may be carry-over from other donors' samples.

This clone turned up a few times. The chain has TRBV7-8 and TRBJ1-1, with D perhaps TRBD1 (5 bases). The CDR3 spans 12 residues. Trimming stripped 1 base from V and 9 bases from J, with 9 bases between. The germline V gene encodes CDR1 SGHVS and CDR2 FQNEAQ. CDR3 in DNA: TGTGCCAGCAGCTTAGGGGGCAAACAAGCTTTCTTT. Its translation is CASSLGGKQAFF.

The rearrangement links TRBV6-2 or TRBV6-3 to TRBJ1-5, with D hard to call. The CDR3 covers 13 residues. The germline V gene encodes CDR1 MNHEY and CDR2 SVGEGT. V lost 8 bases and J lost 5, with 13 bases in between. CDR3 in DNA: TGTGCCAGCCATGGACGGTTATATCAGCCCCAGCATTTT. Protein: CASHGRLYQPQHF.

This sequence joins TRBV11-1 and TRBJ2-1; possibly TRBD2 for D (6 bases). Trimming left V 1 base short and J 3 bases short, with 13 bases between. This CDR3 spans 16 amino acids. Germline CDR1 SGHAT, CDR2 FQDESV (reference sequence). This chain's CDR3 is CASSLGHLASYNEQFF. The CDR3 coding sequence is TGTGCCAGCAGCTTAGGGCATCTAGCGAGCTACAATGAGCAGTTCTTC.

J is TRBJ2-1 and V is TRBV4-3; D unclear. V gave up 1 base and J gave up 0 bases, with 10 bases separating them. Per the germline V gene, CDR1 is LGHNA and CDR2 is YSLEER. The CDR3 is made up of 16 amino acids. CDR3 DNA sequence: TGCGCCAGCAGCCAAGCCTGGATGAGCTCCTACAATGAGCAGTTCTTC. The encoded protein is CASSQAWMSSYNEQFF.

This clone was seen only a few times. The rearrangement uses TRBV6-5 and TRBJ2-7; TRBD2 matches at 8 bases. The CDR3 extends over 18 amino acids. In germline, CDR1 is MNHEY, CDR2 SVGAGI. V was pared by 2 bases and J by 9 bases, with 21 bases of the junction left unmatched. In DNA form, the CDR3 reads TGTGCCAGCAGTTACAACGCCGTGGCGGGAGGTGCCTTGAATTGGCAGTACTTC. Translated: CASSYNAVAGGALNWQYF.

This clone was counted only a few times. This clone may be a read error of a much larger clone one base away. The chain joins TRBV18 to TRBJ1-3, with D uncertain. Trimming pared 4 bases from V and 4 bases from J, leaving 8 bases between. Germline loops: CDR1 KGHSH, CDR2 LQKENI. The CDR3 has 13 residues. The CDR3 DNA reads TGTGCCAGCTCACTTATGGAAGGAAACACCATATATTTT. Translation gives CASSLMEGNTIYF.

This clone occurred many times. Other nucleotide sequences in the sample specify the same CDR3. The chain employs TRBV7-9 and TRBJ1-2; D possibly corresponds to TRBD1 (6 bases). The CDR3 runs 14 residues. V lost 2 bases and J 6 bases, leaving 13 bases between the germline ends. Germline V CDR1 and CDR2: SEHNR, FQNEAQ (reference sequence). CDR3: CASSLSLPGDGYTF. The CDR3 bases are TGTGCCAGCAGCTTATCCCTTCCAGGGGATGGCTACACCTTC.

This chain joins TRBV11-2 and TRBJ2-2; D not certain. This CDR3 is built from 14 residues. CDR1 is SGHAT, CDR2 FQNNGV, per germline. V was pared by 2 bases and J by 4 bases, with 8 bases between. The CDR3 region has the DNA TGTGCCAGCAGCTTAATGGGCTCCACCGGGGAGCTGTTTTTT. Translating it yields CASSLMGSTGELFF.

The rearrangement joins TRBV19 to TRBJ1-3, with D maybe TRBD1 (6 bases). V lost 7 bases and J 4 bases, leaving 11 bases between the germline ends. The CDR3 extends over 13 amino acids. CDR1 is LNHDA and CDR2 is SQIVND in the germline V gene (reference sequence). CDR3 sequence (DNA): TGTGCCAGTAATAGGGGGTCCGGAAACACCATATATTTT. Encoded protein: CASNRGSGNTIYF.

The chain couples TRBV11-2 to TRBJ2-5; D is undetermined. CDR1 and CDR2 (germline): SGHAT, FQNNGV. The CDR3 loop spans 14 amino acids. With 4 bases removed from V and 3 bases from J, the gap between germline ends came to 12 bases. CDR3: CASSSEWREETQYF. As DNA, the CDR3 is TGTGCCAGCAGCTCAGAATGGAGAGAAGAGACCCAGTACTTC. Complete variable domain (other parts from reference TRBV11-2 and TRBJ2-5): EAGVAQSPRYKIIEKRQSVAFWCNPISGHATLYWYQQILGQGPKLLIQFQNNGVVDDSQLPKDRFSAERLKGVDSTLKIQPAKLEDSAVYLCASSSEWREETQYFGPGTRLLVL.

This clone was counted ten times or more. The junction departs from germline at one end; a sequencing error may be responsible. The V call is TRBV18, the J call TRBJ2-5; 10 bases are a match to TRBD2. The germline V gene encodes CDR1 KGHSH and CDR2 LQKENI. This CDR3 has 16 amino acids. The DNA for the CDR3 is TGTGCCAGCTCAACACCCGGACTAGCGGACCAAGAGACCCAGTACTTC. This sequence encodes CASSTPGLADQETQYF. Filled out from reference TRBV18 and TRBJ2-5, the complete variable domain reads NAGVMQNPRHLVRRRGQEARLRCSPMKGHSHVYWYRQLPEEGLKFMVYLQKENIIDESGMPKERFSAEFPKEGPSILRIQQVVRGDSAAYFCASSTPGLADQETQYFGPGTRLLVL.

The sample holds many counts of this clone. V and J are TRBV20-1 and TRBJ1-1; D remains unclear. The CDR3 totals 13 residues. The germline gives CDR1 DFQATT, CDR2 SNEGSKA (reference sequence). V was shortened by 5 bases and J by 2 bases, with 12 bases between the two germline ends. The CDR3 region has the DNA TGCAGTGCTTCCCGGGATACAAACACTGAAGCTTTCTTT. It specifies CSASRDTNTEAFF.

This clone was found many times. The same CDR3 is also encoded by other DNA sequences in this sample. The gene calls are TRBV15 and TRBJ1-4; D gene uncertain. V lost 0 bases and J lost 6, with 5 bases in between. The CDR3 totals 13 residues. Germline-derived CDR1 and CDR2 are LNHNV and YYDKDF (reference sequence). CDR3 coding DNA: TGTGCCACCAGCAGAGATTCCGATGAAAAACTGTTTTTT. This gives the protein CATSRDSDEKLFF.

This CDR3 reads CATSPGSLTDTQYF. CDR3 DNA: TGTGCCACCAGCCCAGGTAGTTTGACAGATACGCAGTATTTT. V usage is TRBV15 and J usage is TRBJ2-3; D call uncertain. Per the germline V gene, CDR1 is LNHNV and CDR2 is YYDKDF (reference sequence). This CDR3 is 14 amino acids long. V lost 5 bases and J lost 3, with 12 bases in between.

This clone came up many times. This may be a read error: a much more frequent sequence differs by one nucleotide. Distinct nucleotide sequences in the sample also encode this CDR3. This chain links TRBV28 with TRBJ1-2, with a possible D match to TRBD1 (5 bases). Trimming cost V 4 bases and J 8 bases, with 17 bases left between them. The germline CDR1 and CDR2 sequences are MDHEN and SYDVKM. The CDR3 totals 14 residues. CDR3 DNA: TGTGCCAGCAGTTCGAGCCAGGGTAGTCAAGGCTACACCTTC. Its protein is CASSSSQGSQGYTF.

This clone was seen at least ten times. The rearrangement joins TRBV20-1 to TRBJ2-1, with D unresolved. The CDR3 sequence is 11 residues long. The V and J ends lost 6 bases and 8 bases respectively, with 11 bases between them. The germline CDR1 and CDR2 sequences are DFQATT and SNEGSKA (reference sequence). The CDR3: CSAPRVDEQFF. The CDR3 DNA sequence: TGCAGTGCGCCCCGCGTGGATGAGCAGTTCTTC.

In its sample, this clone was seen many times. The V and J genes are TRBV7-2 and TRBJ2-7; D perhaps matches TRBD2 (5 bases). Trimming left V 1 base short and J 3 bases short, with 13 bases between. The CDR3 extends over 15 amino acids. Germline V CDR1 and CDR2: SGHTA, FQGNSA. CDR3 sequence (DNA): TGTGCCAGCAGCTTAGAACCGGGAAACCTCTACGAGCAGTACTTC. Protein: CASSLEPGNLYEQYF.

This clone was detected many times. The V and J genes are TRBV9 and TRBJ2-1; D remains unclear. Looked up from germline, CDR1 is SGDLS and CDR2 is YYNGEE. The V end was cut by 3 bases, the J end by 6 bases, with 13 bases between. This CDR3 has 14 residues. CDR3 bases: TGTGCCAGCAGCGCCTCCCTCCTAGTCAATGAGCAGTTCTTC. It codes for CASSASLLVNEQFF. The full variable domain, completed using reference TRBV9 and TRBJ2-1, is DSGVTQTPKHLITATGQRVTLRCSPRSGDLSVYWYQQSLDQGLQFLIQYYNGEERAKGNILERFSAQQFPDLHSELNLSSLELGDSALYFCASSASLLVNEQFFGPGTRLTVL.

This clone was detected ten times or more. The rearrangement uses TRBV27 and TRBJ2-7, with 14 positions matching TRBD2. This CDR3 is 17 amino acids long. Germline values: CDR1 MNHEY, CDR2 SMNVEV (reference sequence). V was clipped by 5 bases and J by 0 bases; unmatched bases: 6. CDR3 in amino acids: CASSPRLAGGSSYEQYF. DNA of the CDR3: TGTGCCAGCAGTCCCAGACTAGCGGGGGGGAGCTCCTACGAGCAGTACTTC.

CDR3 DNA: TGCGCCAGCAAGGGACTAGCGGGGGGATCAGATACGCAGTATTTT. It codes for CASKGLAGGSDTQYF. The V and J genes are TRBV5-1 and TRBJ2-3, with TRBD2 matching over 15 bases. J gave up 4 bases and V 6 bases, and 3 bases lay outside the gene matches. There are 15 residues in the CDR3. Germline loops: CDR1 SGHRS, CDR2 YFSETQ. The full variable domain, rest sourced from reference TRBV5-1 and TRBJ2-3, is KAGVTQTPRYLIKTRGQQVTLSCSPISGHRSVSWYQQTPGQGLQFLFEYFSETQRNKGNFPGRFSGRQFSNSRSEMNVSTLELGDSALYLCASKGLAGGSDTQYFGPGTRLTVL.

There are many counts of this clone. This rearrangement joins TRBV4-2 to TRBJ1-1; no firm D call. V was shortened by 0 bases and J by 1 base, with 6 bases between the two germline ends. CDR1 and CDR2 (germline): LGHNA, YNFKEQ. CDR3 length: 14 residues. CDR3 DNA: TGTGCCAGCAGCCAAGATCTGGGGAACACTGAAGCTTTCTTT. It is translated as CASSQDLGNTEAFF.

On this clone itself: A read error may explain this, as a much larger clone is one base away. The chain has TRBV11-3 and TRBJ2-7; D possibly corresponds to TRBD1 (5 bases). Germline V gene lookup returns CDR1 SGHNT and CDR2 YENEEA. This CDR3 has 15 residues. The CDR3 bases are TGTGCCAGCAGCTTGGGCAGGGCCTCGGCCTACGGGCAGTACTTC. It yields the protein CASSLGRASAYGQYF.

There are many counts of this clone. The genes are TRBV30 and TRBJ2-7; D uncertain. Germline-derived CDR1 and CDR2 are GTSNPN and SVGIG (reference sequence). V lost 3 bases to trimming and J lost 5 bases, with 14 bases between them. The CDR3 is 13 residues long. CDR3 amino acids: CAWSRLGNDEQYF. The CDR3 DNA reads TGTGCCTGGAGCCGTTTGGGAAACGACGAGCAGTACTTC.

Remarks on this clone: A read error may explain this, as a much larger clone is one base away. This sequence joins TRBV10-3 and TRBJ2-1, with D perhaps TRBD1 or TRBD2 (5 bases each). Germline V gene data show CDR1 as ENHRY and CDR2 as SYGVKD. There are 15 residues in the CDR3. V lost 6 bases and J lost 9, with 21 bases in between. The CDR3 DNA sequence: TGTGCCATCAGCCACCGGGAAAGAGGCCAGGGTGAGCAGTTCTTC. It is translated as CAISHRERGQGEQFF.

This clone was counted ten times or more. This chain links TRBV7-8 with TRBJ2-7; weak D call: TRBD2 (6 bases). The germline V gene has CDR1 SGHVS and CDR2 FQNEAQ. The V end lost 3 bases, the J end lost 5 bases, and 11 bases lay between the germline ends. This CDR3 comprises 13 residues. CDR3 sequence: CASSFQPGDEQYF. The CDR3 region has the DNA TGTGCCAGCAGCTTTCAACCGGGGGACGAGCAGTACTTC. Looking up the rest from reference TRBV7-8 and TRBJ2-7 gives the full variable domain: GAGVSQSPRYKVAKRGQDVALRCDPISGHVSLFWYQQALGQGPEFLTYFQNEAQLDKSGLPSDRFFAERPEGSVSTLKIQRTQQEDSAVYLCASSFQPGDEQYFGPGTRLTVT.

This clone has at least ten counts. The chain recombines TRBV7-2 with TRBJ2-1; 8 bases line up with TRBD2. The trim removed 5 bases at V and 8 bases at J, leaving 11 bases unmatched. The CDR3 runs to 15 residues. Germline V gives CDR1 SGHTA, CDR2 FQGNSA. CDR3 coding DNA: TGTGCCAGCAGCCAGTCGGCGGGAGGTTCGGATGAGCAGTTCTTC. Its protein product is CASSQSAGGSDEQFF.

This clone was seen ten or more times. The same CDR3 arises from other DNA sequences in this sample as well. This rearrangement joins TRBV5-4 to TRBJ2-5; D is perhaps TRBD1 (6 bases). Deletions cut 0 bases from V and 9 bases from J, with 24 bases between. The CDR3 totals 17 residues. Germline V gives CDR1 SGHNT, CDR2 YYREEE (reference sequence). The CDR3 DNA sequence: TGTGCCAGCAGCTTGGTGTCTACCGGACAGATAAAGTTGTCCCAGTACTTC. Its protein is CASSLVSTGQIKLSQYF. Using reference TRBV5-4 and TRBJ2-5 for the parts outside the CDR3, the full variable domain is ETGVTQSPTHLIKTRGQQVTLRCSSQSGHNTVSWYQQALGQGPQFIFQYYREEENGRGNFPPRFSGLQFPNYSSELNVNALELDDSALYLCASSLVSTGQIKLSQYFGPGTRLLVL.

Ten or more counts support this clone. V usage is TRBV20-1 and J usage is TRBJ2-7; maybe TRBD2 (6 bases). V was clipped by 0 bases and J by 7 bases, with 13 bases between them. There are 13 residues in the CDR3. CDR1 and CDR2 from the germline V gene are DFQATT and SNEGSKA (reference sequence). The CDR3 spells CSAREEGEREQYF. The CDR3 bases are TGCAGTGCTAGAGAGGAGGGAGAAAGGGAGCAGTACTTC.